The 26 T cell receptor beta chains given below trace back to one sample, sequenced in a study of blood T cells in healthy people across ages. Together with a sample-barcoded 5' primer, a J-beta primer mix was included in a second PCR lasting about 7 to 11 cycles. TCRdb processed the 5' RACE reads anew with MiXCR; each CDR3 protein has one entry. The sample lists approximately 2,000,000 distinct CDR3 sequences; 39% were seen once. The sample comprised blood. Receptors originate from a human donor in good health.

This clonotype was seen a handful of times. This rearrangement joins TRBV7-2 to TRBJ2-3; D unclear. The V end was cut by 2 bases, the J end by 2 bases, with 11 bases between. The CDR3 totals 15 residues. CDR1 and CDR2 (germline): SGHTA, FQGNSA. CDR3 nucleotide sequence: TGTGCCAGCAGCTTATGGAAAAGTTCCACAGATACGCAGTATTTT. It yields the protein CASSLWKSSTDTQYF. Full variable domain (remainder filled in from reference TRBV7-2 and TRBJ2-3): GAGVSQSPSNKVTEKGKDVELRCDPISGHTALYWYRQSLGQGLEFLIYFQGNSAPDKSGLPSDRFSAERTGGSVSTLTIQRTQQEDSAVYLCASSLWKSSTDTQYFGPGTRLTVL.

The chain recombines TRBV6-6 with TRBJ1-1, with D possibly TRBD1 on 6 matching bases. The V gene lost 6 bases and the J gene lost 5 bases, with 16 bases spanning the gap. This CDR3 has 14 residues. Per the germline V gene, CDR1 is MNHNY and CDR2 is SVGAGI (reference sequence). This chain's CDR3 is CASSSRVGATEAFF. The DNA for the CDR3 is TGTGCCAGCAGCAGCAGGGTGGGGGCGACTGAAGCTTTCTTT.

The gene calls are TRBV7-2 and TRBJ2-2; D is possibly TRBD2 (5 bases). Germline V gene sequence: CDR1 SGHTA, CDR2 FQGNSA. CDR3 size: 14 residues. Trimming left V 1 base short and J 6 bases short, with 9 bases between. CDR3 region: CASSLEASPGELFF. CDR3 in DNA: TGTGCCAGCAGCTTAGAGGCTAGCCCCGGGGAGCTGTTTTTT.

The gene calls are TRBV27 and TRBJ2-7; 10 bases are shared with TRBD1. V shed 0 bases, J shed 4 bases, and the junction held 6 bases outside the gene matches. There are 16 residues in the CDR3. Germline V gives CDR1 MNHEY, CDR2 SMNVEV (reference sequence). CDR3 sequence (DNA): TGTGCCAGCAGTTTATCCTCTGGGACAGGGGATTACGAGCAGTACTTC. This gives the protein CASSLSSGTGDYEQYF.

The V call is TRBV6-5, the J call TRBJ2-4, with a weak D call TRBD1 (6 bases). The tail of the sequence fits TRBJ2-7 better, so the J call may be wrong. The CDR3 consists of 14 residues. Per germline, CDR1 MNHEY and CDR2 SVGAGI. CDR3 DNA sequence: TGTGCCAGCAGTTTTTCGGGACACAATTACGAGCAGTACTTC. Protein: CASSFSGHNYEQYF.

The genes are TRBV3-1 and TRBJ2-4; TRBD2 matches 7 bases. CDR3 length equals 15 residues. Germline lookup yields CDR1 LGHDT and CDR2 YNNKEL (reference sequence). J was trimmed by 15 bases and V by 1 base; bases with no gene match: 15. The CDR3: CASSQVRSGTTVLYF. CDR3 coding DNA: TGTGCCAGCAGCCAAGTGCGCTCCGGGACTACAGTTCTGTACTTC.

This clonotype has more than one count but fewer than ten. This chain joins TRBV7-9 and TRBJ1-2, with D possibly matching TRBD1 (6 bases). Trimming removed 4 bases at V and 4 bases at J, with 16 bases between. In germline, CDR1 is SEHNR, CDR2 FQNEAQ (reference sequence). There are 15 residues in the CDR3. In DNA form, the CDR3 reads TGTGCCAGCAGCTCCCCGGGGACAACTTTCTATGGCTACACCTTC. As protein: CASSSPGTTFYGYTF.

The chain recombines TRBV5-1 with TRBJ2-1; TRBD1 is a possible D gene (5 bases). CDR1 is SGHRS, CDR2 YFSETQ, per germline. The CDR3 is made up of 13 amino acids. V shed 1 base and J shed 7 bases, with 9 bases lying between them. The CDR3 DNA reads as TGCGCCAGCAGCTTGCCCCGACAGAATGAGCAGTTCTTC. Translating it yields CASSLPRQNEQFF.

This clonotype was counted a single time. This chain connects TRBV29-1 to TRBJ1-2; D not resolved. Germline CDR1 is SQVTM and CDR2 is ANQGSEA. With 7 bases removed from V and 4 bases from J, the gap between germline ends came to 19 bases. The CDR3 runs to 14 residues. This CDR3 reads CSAMGLTVGYGYTF. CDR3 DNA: TGCAGCGCTATGGGCCTCACGGTGGGCTATGGCTACACCTTC.

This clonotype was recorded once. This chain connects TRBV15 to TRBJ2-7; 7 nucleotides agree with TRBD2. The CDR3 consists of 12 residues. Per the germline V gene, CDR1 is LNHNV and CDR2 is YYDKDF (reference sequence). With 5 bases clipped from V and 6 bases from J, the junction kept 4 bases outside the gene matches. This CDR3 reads CATSERGVEQYF. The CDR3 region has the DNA TGTGCCACCAGCGAACGGGGGGTCGAGCAGTACTTC.

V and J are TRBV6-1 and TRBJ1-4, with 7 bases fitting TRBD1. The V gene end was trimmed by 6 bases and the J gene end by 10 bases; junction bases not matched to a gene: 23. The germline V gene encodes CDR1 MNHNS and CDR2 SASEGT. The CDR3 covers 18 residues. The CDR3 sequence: CASSLTPLPGQSRGKLFF. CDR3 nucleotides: TGTGCCAGCAGCCTAACCCCGCTCCCGGGACAGTCGCGTGGAAAACTGTTTTTT.

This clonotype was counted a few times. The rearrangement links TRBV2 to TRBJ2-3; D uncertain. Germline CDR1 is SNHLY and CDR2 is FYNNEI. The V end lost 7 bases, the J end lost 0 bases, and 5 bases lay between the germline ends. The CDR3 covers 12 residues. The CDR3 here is CASKSSTDTQYF. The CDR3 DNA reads TGTGCCAGCAAGTCAAGCACAGATACGCAGTATTTT. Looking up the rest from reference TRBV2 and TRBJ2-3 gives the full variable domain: EPEVTQTPSHQVTQMGQEVILRCVPISNHLYFYWYRQILGQKVEFLVSFYNNEISEKSEIFDDQFSVERPDGSNFTLKIRSTKLEDSAMYFCASKSSTDTQYFGPGTRLTVL.

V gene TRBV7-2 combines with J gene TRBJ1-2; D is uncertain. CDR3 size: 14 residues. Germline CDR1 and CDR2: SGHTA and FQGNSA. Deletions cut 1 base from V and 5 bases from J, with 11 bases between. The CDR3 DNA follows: TGTGCCAGCAGCTTAGTGTGGACGGATTATGGCTACACCTTC. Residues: CASSLVWTDYGYTF.

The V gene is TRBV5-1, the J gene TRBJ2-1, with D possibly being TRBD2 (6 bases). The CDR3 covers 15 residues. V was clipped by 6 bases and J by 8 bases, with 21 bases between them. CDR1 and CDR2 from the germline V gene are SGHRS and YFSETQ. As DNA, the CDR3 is TGCGCCAGCACCCTCTTGGAGGGGAGCATTGATGAGCAGTTCTTC. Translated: CASTLLEGSIDEQFF.

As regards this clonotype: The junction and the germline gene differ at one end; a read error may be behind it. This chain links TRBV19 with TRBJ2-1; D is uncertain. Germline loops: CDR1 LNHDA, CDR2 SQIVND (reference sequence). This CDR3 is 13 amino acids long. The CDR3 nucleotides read TGCGCCAGTAGTATAACACAGAACAATGAGCAGTTCTTC. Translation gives CASSITQNNEQFF.

The CDR3 DNA reads as TGTGCCAGCAGTGTATCACAGAATGAGCAGTTCTTC. Residues: CASSVSQNEQFF. The chain carries TRBV6-1 and TRBJ2-1, with no clear D. This CDR3 has 12 amino acids. The germline V gene encodes CDR1 MNHNS and CDR2 SASEGT. Trimming removed 4 bases from V and 7 bases from J, with 8 bases in between.

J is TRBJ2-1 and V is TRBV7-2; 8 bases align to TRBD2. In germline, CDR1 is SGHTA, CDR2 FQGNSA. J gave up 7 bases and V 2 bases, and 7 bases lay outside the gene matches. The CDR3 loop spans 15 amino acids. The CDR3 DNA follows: TGTGCCAGCAGCTTATCGGGGGGGCTTTGGAATGAGCAGTTCTTC. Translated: CASSLSGGLWNEQFF.

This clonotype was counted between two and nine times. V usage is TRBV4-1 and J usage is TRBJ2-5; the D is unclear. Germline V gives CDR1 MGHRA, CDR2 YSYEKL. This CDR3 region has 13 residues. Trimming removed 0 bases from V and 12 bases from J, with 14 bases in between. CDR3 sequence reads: CASSQEAVYEKYF. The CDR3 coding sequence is TGCGCCAGCAGCCAAGAGGCGGTCTACGAGAAGTACTTC.

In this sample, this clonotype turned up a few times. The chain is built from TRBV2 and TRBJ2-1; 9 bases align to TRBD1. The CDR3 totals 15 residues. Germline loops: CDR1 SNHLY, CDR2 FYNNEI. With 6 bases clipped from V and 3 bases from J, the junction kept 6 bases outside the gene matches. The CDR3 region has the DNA TGTGCCAGCAGCCGCGGACAGGGGTTCTACAATGAGCAGTTCTTC. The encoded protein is CASSRGQGFYNEQFF. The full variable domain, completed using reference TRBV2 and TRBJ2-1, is EPEVTQTPSHQVTQMGQEVILRCVPISNHLYFYWYRQILGQKVEFLVSFYNNEISEKSEIFDDQFSVERPDGSNFTLKIRSTKLEDSAMYFCASSRGQGFYNEQFFGPGTRLTVL.

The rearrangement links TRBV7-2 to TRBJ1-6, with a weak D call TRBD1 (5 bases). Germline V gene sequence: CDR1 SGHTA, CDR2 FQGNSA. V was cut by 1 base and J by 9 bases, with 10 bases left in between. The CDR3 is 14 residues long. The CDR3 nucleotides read TGTGCCAGCAGCTTAGGTCCAGGGAGTTCACCCCTCCACTTT. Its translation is CASSLGPGSSPLHF.

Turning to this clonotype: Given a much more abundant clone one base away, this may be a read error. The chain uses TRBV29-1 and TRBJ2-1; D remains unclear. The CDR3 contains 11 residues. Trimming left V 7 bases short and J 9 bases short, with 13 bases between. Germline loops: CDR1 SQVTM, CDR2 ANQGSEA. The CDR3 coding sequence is TGCAGCGCTGACCTCTACGGTGAGCAGTTCTTC. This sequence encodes CSADLYGEQFF.

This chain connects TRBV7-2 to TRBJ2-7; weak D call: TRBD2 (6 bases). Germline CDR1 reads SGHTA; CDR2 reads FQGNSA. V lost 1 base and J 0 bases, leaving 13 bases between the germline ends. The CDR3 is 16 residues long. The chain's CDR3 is CASSLVGSGISYEQYF. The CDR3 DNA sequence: TGTGCCAGCAGCTTAGTAGGTAGCGGAATCTCCTACGAGCAGTACTTC.

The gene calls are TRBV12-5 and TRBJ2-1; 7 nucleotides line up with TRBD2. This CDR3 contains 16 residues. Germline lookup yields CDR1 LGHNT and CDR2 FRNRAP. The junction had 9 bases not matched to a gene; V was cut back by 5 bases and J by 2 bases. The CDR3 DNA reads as TGTGCTAGTGGTGTCGGGGCCGGGGGGACCTACAATGAGCAGTTCTTC. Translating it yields CASGVGAGGTYNEQFF.

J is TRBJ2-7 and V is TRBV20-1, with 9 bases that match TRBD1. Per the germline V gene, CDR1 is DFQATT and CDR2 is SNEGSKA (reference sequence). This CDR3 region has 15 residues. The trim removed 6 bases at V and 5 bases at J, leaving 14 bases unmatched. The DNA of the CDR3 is TGCAGTGCCATCGCGAGGGGACAGGGTGGGAACGAGCAGTACTTC. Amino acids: CSAIARGQGGNEQYF.

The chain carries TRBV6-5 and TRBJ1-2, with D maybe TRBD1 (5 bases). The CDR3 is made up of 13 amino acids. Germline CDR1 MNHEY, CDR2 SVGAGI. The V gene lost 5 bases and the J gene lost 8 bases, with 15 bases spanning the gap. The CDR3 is CASSNGGVEGYTF. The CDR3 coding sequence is TGTGCCAGCAGTAATGGGGGTGTGGAGGGCTACACCTTC.

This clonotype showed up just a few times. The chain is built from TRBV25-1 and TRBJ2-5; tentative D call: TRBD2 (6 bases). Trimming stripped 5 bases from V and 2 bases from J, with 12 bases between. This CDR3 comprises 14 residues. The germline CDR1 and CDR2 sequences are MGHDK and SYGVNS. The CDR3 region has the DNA TGTGCCAGCAGTCCGCGGGGTCAGCAAGAGACCCAGTACTTC. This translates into CASSPRGQQETQYF.